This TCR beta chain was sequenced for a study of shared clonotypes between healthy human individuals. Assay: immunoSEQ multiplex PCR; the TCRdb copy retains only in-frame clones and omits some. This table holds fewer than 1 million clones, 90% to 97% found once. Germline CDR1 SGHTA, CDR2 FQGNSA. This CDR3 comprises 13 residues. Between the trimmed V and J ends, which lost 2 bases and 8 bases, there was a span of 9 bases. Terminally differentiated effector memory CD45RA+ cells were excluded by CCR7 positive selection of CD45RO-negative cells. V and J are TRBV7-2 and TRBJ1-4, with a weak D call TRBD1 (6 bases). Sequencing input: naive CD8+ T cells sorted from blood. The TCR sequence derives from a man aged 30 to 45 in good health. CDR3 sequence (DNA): TGTGCCAGCAGCTTAAACAGGGCGGAAAAACTGTTTTTT. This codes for CASSLNRAEKLFF.